This T cell receptor beta chain emerged from a study of CXCR3-negative and CXCR3-positive naive CD8 T cells. CD45RO-CCR7+CD27+CD95- defined naive CD8+ T cells. Via 5' RACE with UMI labels, TRB cDNA libraries were prepared. No DNA is given; TCRdb re-called the 5' RACE reads and lists each CDR3 protein once. The sample data list about 90,000 distinct CDR3 sequences. Broader study findings: Naive subsets were similarly diverse, while memory CD8+ repertoires were much less diverse.

Of note for this clonotype: Its antigen is currently unknown.

Germline CDR1 and CDR2: DFQATT and SNEGSKA (reference sequence). The CDR3 runs to 14 residues. This clonotype originated in a human donor in good health. Some clones in this sample may be carry-over from other donors' samples. The sample consisted of naive CXCR3- CD8+ T cells from blood. This sample's subset: CD45RO-CCR7+CD27+CD95- naive CD8+ T cells lacking CXCR3 (TNR3-). The V gene is TRBV20-1, the J gene TRBJ1-2; the TCRdb call, TRBD1, lacks DNA for checking. The CDR3 is CSARDPGFGDGYTF.